Below are 10 T cell receptor beta chains sequenced from a single sample in a study of blood T cell repertoires in COVID-19. Libraries were prepared by immunoSEQ multiplex PCR; TCRdb keeps only in-frame clonotypes and omits some of them. The sample contains about 43,000 clones, about nine tenths of which appear only once. The sample was peripheral blood. These receptors were taken from a woman older than 75 with active COVID-19.

The chain is built from TRBV27 and TRBJ1-5; no reliable D call. The length of the CDR3 is 15 residues. Germline assignment: CDR1 MNHEY and CDR2 SMNVEV (reference sequence). V was shortened by 0 bases and J by 0 bases, with 6 bases between the two germline ends. The CDR3 region is CASSLSRGSNQPQHF. In DNA form, the CDR3 reads TGTGCCAGCAGTTTATCCCGCGGTAGCAATCAGCCCCAGCATTTT.

This clone was observed a single time. The V gene is TRBV10-3, the J gene TRBJ1-6, with 9 bases that match TRBD1. V lost 8 bases, J lost 9 bases, and 8 bases stayed unmatched. The V gene's germline CDR1 is ENHRY and CDR2 SYGVKD. The CDR3 sequence is 14 residues long. The CDR3 spells CAIRDREIRSPLHF. The CDR3 region has the DNA TGTGCCATCCGGGACAGGGAGATTCGTTCACCCCTCCACTTT.

J is TRBJ1-6 and V is TRBV28; D possibly corresponds to TRBD1 (5 bases). This CDR3 is 14 amino acids long. Trimming took off 2 bases at V and 10 bases at J, with 12 bases between the two ends. Germline-derived CDR1 and CDR2 are MDHEN and SYDVKM. CDR3 DNA sequence: TGTGCCAGCAGTTTAAGGGCAGGGTACTCACCCCTCCACTTT. Protein product: CASSLRAGYSPLHF. The whole variable domain, remainder taken from reference TRBV28 and TRBJ1-6, is DVKVTQSSRYLVKRTGEKVFLECVQDMDHENMFWYRQDPGLGLRLIYFSYDVKMKEKGDIPEGYSVSREKKERFSLILESASTNQTSMYLCASSLRAGYSPLHFGNGTRLTVT.

The gene calls are TRBV6-5 and TRBJ1-2, with TRBD1 matching 7 bases. This CDR3 contains 13 residues. The germline V gene has CDR1 MNHEY and CDR2 SVGAGI. After removal of 5 bases from V and 4 bases from J, the junction contained 4 bases not matched to a gene. Written as DNA, the CDR3 is TGTGCCAGCAGTCAAAACAGGGGCTATGGCTACACCTTC. Translation gives CASSQNRGYGYTF.

The chain links TRBV7-2 to TRBJ1-6; 7 positions agree with TRBD1. The CDR3 is made up of 16 amino acids. The ends lost 2 bases at V and 4 bases at J; junction bases unmatched: 5. The germline V gene encodes CDR1 SGHTA and CDR2 FQGNSA. The CDR3 protein is CASSLYGTAYNSPLHF. DNA for the CDR3: TGTGCCAGCAGCTTATATGGGACAGCGTATAATTCACCCCTCCACTTT.

This clone showed up just once. The chain couples TRBV28 to TRBJ2-5; 14 bases agree with TRBD2. Germline assignment: CDR1 MDHEN and CDR2 SYDVKM. The CDR3 length is 17 residues. V gave up 7 bases and J gave up 0 bases; unmatched junction bases: 7. Here the CDR3 reads CASIGLAGGRHQETQYF. In nucleotides, the CDR3 is TGTGCCAGCATCGGACTAGCGGGGGGCCGACACCAAGAGACCCAGTACTTC.

V and J are TRBV18 and TRBJ1-5; D is perhaps TRBD1 (5 bases). Germline values: CDR1 KGHSH, CDR2 LQKENI. This CDR3 region has 16 residues. V was clipped by 3 bases and J by 2 bases, with 14 bases between them. CDR3 loop: CASSPYGPGGNQPQHF. In DNA, the CDR3 is TGTGCCAGCTCACCTTACGGACCGGGGGGCAATCAGCCCCAGCATTTT.

The J gene is TRBJ1-2, the V gene TRBV6-2 or TRBV6-3; no firm D call. Trimming shortened V by 6 bases and J by 5 bases, and 19 bases separated the two germline ends. The CDR3 has 15 amino acids. The germline V gene encodes CDR1 MNHEY and CDR2 SVGEGT. CDR3 DNA: TGTGCCAGCAGCGACCCGGTCCAGGCCCCATATGGCTACACCTTC. Residues: CASSDPVQAPYGYTF.

The chain employs TRBV28 and TRBJ1-1; D gene uncertain. CDR3 length equals 14 residues. Germline-derived CDR1 and CDR2 are MDHEN and SYDVKM. The germline V and J ends were trimmed by 4 bases and 1 base, with 10 bases remaining between them. The CDR3 DNA is TGTGCCAGCAGTTCCTGGCACGCGAACACTGAAGCTTTCTTT. Amino acids: CASSSWHANTEAFF.

As concerns this clone: The same CDR3 can be traced to other DNA sequences in this sample. The CDR3 spells CASSPLGGTEAFF. CDR3 nucleotides: TGTGCCAGCTCACCACTCGGAGGCACTGAAGCTTTCTTT. This chain connects TRBV18 to TRBJ1-1; D gene unclear. Trimming pared 1 base from V and 4 bases from J, leaving 7 bases between. The CDR3 has 13 amino acids. Germline V gene sequence: CDR1 KGHSH, CDR2 LQKENI.